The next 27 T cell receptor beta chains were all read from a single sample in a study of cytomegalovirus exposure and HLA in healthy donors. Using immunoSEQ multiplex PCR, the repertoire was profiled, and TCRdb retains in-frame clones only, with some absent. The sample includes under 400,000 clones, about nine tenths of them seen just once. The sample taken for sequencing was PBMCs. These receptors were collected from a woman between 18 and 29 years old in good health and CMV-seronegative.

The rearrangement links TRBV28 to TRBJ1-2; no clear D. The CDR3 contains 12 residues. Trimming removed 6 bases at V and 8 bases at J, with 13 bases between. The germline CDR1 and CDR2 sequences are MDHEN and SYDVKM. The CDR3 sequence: CASSLPGEGYTF. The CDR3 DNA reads TGTGCCAGCAGCCTCCCCGGGGAAGGCTACACCTTC.

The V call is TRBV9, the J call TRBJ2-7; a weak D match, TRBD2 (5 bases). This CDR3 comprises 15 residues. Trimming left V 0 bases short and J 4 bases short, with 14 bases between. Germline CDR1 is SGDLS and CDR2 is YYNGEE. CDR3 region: CASSVGAGPGYEQYF. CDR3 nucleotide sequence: TGTGCCAGCAGCGTAGGGGCGGGCCCGGGTTACGAGCAGTACTTC.

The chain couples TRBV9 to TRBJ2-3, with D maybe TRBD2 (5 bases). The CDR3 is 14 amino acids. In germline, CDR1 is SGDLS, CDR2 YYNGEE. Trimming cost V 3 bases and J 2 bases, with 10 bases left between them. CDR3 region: CASSGTGHTDTQYF. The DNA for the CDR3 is TGTGCCAGCAGCGGGACTGGCCACACAGATACGCAGTATTTT.

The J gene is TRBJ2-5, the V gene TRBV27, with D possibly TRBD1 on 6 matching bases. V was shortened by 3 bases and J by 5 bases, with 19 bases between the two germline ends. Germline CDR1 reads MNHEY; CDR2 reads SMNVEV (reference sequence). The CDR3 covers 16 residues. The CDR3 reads CASSFGGLRARETQYF. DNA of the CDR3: TGTGCCAGCAGTTTTGGGGGCCTGAGGGCCCGGGAGACCCAGTACTTC.

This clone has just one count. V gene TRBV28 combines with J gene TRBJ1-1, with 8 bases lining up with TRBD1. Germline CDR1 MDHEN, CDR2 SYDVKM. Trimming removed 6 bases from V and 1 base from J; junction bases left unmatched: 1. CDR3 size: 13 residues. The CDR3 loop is CASRGQENTEAFF. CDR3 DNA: TGTGCCAGCAGGGGACAGGAGAACACTGAAGCTTTCTTT.

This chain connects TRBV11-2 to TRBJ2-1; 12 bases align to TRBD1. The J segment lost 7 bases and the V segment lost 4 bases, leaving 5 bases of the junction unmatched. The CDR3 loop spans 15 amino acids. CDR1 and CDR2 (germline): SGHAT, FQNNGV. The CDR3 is CASSSGTGGWNEQFF. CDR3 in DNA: TGTGCCAGCAGCTCCGGGACAGGGGGCTGGAATGAGCAGTTCTTC.

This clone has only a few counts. The CDR3 DNA is TGTGCCATCAGCGACAGGGGACTGGACTACGAGCAGTACTTC. Translation gives CAISDRGLDYEQYF. The rearrangement uses TRBV10-3 and TRBJ2-7; TRBD1 matches at 8 bases. This CDR3 has 14 amino acids. The germline V gene has CDR1 ENHRY and CDR2 SYGVKD. Trimming cost V 6 bases and J 3 bases; bases outside gene matches: 7.

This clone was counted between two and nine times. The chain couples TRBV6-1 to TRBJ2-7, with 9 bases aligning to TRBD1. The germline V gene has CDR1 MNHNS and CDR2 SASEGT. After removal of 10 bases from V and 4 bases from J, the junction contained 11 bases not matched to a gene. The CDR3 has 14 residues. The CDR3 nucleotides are TGTGCCACCTCGTTGGGGACAGGGATTTACGAGCAGTACTTC. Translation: CATSLGTGIYEQYF.

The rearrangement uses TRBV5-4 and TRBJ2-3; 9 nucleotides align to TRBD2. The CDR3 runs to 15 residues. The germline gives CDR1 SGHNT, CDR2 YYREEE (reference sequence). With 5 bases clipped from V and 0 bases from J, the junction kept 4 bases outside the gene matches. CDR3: CASSPTSGSTDTQYF. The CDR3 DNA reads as TGTGCCAGCAGTCCGACTAGCGGAAGCACAGATACGCAGTATTTT.

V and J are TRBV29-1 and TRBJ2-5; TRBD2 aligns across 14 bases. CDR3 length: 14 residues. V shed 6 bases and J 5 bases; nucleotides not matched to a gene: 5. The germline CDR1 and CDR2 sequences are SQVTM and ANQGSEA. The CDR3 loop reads CSVARTSGRETQYF. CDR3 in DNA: TGCAGCGTCGCCAGGACTAGCGGGAGGGAGACCCAGTACTTC.

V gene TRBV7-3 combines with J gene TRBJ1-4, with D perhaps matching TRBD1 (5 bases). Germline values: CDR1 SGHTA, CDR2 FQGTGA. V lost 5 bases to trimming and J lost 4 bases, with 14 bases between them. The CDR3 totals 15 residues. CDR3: CASSRTTAVNEKLFF. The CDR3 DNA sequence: TGTGCCAGCAGCCGAACGACAGCCGTTAATGAAAAACTGTTTTTT.

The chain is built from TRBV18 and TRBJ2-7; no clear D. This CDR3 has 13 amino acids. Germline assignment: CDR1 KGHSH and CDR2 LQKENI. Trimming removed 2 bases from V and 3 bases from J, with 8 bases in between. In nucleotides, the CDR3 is TGTGCCAGCTCACCAGACACGGACTACGAGCAGTACTTC. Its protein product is CASSPDTDYEQYF.

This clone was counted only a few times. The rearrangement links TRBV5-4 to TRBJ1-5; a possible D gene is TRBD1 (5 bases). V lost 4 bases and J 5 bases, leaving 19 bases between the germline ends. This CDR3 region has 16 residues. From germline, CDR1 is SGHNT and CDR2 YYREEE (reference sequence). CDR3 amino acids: CASSMQYGGSDQPQHF. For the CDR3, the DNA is TGTGCCAGCAGCATGCAGTACGGGGGATCGGATCAGCCCCAGCATTTT.

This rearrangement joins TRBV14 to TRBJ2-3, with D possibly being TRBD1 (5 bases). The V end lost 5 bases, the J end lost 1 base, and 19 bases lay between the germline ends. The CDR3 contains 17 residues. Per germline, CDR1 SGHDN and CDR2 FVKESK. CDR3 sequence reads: CASSARQILSRTDTQYF. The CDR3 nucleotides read TGTGCCAGCAGCGCCCGACAGATCCTTTCTCGCACAGATACGCAGTATTTT.

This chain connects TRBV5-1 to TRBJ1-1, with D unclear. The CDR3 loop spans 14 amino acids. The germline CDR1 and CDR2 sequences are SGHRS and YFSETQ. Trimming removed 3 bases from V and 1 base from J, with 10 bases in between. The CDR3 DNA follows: TGCGCCAGCAGCTCCCCCTCCGGGAACACTGAAGCTTTCTTT. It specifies CASSSPSGNTEAFF.

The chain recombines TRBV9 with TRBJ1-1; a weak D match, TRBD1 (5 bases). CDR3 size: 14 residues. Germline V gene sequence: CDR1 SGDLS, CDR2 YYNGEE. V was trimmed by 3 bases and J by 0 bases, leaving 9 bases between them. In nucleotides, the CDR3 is TGTGCCAGCAGCGAGGGGAGGATGAACACTGAAGCTTTCTTT. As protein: CASSEGRMNTEAFF.

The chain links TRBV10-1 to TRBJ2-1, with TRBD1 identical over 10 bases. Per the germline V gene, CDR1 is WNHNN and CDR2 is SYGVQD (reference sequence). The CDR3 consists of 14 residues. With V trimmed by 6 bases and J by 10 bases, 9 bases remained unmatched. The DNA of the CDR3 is TGCGCCAGCAGCCCAATGACAGGGGGCGGCGAGCAGTTCTTC. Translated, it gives CASSPMTGGGEQFF.

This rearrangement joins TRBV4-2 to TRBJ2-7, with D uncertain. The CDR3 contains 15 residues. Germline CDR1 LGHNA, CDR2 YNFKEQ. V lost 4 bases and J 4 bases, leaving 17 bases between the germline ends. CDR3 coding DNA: TGTGCCAGCAGCCTTCGACATGACAAAGTTTACGAGCAGTACTTC. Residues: CASSLRHDKVYEQYF.

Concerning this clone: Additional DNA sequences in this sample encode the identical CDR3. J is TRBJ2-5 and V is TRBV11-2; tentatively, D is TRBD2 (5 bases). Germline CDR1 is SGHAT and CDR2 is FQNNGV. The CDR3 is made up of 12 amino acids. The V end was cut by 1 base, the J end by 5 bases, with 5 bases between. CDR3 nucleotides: TGTGCCAGCAGCTTAGGGAGGGAGACCCAGTACTTC. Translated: CASSLGRETQYF.

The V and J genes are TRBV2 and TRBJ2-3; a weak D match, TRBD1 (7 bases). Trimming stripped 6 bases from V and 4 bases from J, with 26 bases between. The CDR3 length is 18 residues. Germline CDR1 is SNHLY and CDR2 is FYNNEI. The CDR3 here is CASSEPRGGGADSDTQYF. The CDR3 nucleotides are TGTGCCAGCAGCGAACCGCGAGGGGGCGGGGCTGATTCAGATACGCAGTATTTT. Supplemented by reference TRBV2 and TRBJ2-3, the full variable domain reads EPEVTQTPSHQVTQMGQEVILRCVPISNHLYFYWYRQILGQKVEFLVSFYNNEISEKSEIFDDQFSVERPDGSNFTLKIRSTKLEDSAMYFCASSEPRGGGADSDTQYFGPGTRLTVL.

The CDR3 protein is CASSGGGGYTF. Here the CDR3 DNA reads TGTGCCAGCAGTGGAGGGGGCGGCTACACCTTC. The rearrangement uses TRBV27 and TRBJ1-2, with TRBD1 identical over 7 bases. The CDR3 has 11 amino acids. CDR1 and CDR2 from the germline V gene are MNHEY and SMNVEV (reference sequence). V lost 5 bases and J lost 8; bases outside the gene matches: 2.

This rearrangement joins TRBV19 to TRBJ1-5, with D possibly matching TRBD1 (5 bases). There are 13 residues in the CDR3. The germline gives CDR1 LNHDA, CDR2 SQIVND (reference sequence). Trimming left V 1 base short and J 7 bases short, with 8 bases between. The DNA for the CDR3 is TGTGCCAGTAGTATAGGGAGGGGACAGCCCCAGCATTTT. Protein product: CASSIGRGQPQHF.

CDR3 amino acids: CASSTTVGTSYNSPLHF. In nucleotides, the CDR3 is TGTGCCAGCAGCACTACGGTCGGAACCTCCTATAATTCACCCCTCCACTTT. The chain uses TRBV5-6 and TRBJ1-6; D is unclear. The V end lost 4 bases, the J end lost 0 bases, and 14 bases lay between the germline ends. In germline, CDR1 is SGHDT, CDR2 YYEEEE. CDR3 size: 17 residues.

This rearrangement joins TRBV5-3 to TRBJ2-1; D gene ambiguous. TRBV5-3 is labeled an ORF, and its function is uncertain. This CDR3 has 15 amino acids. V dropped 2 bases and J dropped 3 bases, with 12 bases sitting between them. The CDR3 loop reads CARSLVGPGYNEQFF. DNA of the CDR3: TGTGCCAGAAGCTTAGTTGGGCCAGGCTACAATGAGCAGTTCTTC.

For the CDR3, the DNA is TGTGCCAGCAGCGTAGGGAGGGGAATGGGCACCGGGGAGCTGTTTTTT. Protein sequence: CASSVGRGMGTGELFF. V usage is TRBV9 and J usage is TRBJ2-2; TRBD2 might be the D (6 bases). Looked up from germline, CDR1 is SGDLS and CDR2 is YYNGEE. CDR3 size: 16 residues. With 0 bases removed from V and 4 bases from J, the gap between germline ends came to 13 bases.

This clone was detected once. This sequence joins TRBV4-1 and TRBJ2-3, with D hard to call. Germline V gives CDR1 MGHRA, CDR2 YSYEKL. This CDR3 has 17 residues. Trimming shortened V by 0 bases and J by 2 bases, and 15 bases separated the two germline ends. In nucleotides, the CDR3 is TGCGCCAGCAGCCAAGATGGTCCGGAGTTAATCACAGATACGCAGTATTTT. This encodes CASSQDGPELITDTQYF.

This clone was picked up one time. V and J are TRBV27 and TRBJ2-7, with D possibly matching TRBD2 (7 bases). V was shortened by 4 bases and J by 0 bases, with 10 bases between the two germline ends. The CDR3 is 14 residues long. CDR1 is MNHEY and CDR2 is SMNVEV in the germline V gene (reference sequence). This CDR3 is CASSWGGGSYEQYF. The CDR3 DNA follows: TGTGCCAGCAGTTGGGGAGGGGGCTCCTACGAGCAGTACTTC.